These T cell receptor beta chains were read from a single sample in a study of blood T cells in healthy people across ages. TCRdb processed the 5' RACE reads anew with MiXCR; each CDR3 protein has one entry. The sample records roughly 730,000 distinct CDR3 sequences, about 61% being singletons. Sequences were obtained from blood. These receptors all come from a man in his forties in good health. The CDR3 runs from the conserved cysteine through the conserved F or W. The order of the fields is D gene, V gene, J gene, clone size, CDR3 DNA, CDR3 protein. A D gene is named only where the DNA matches it firmly. Clone size is not always given. Where it is, it says once, few, many or a class for expanded clones.

-	TRBV29-1	TRBJ1-1	few	TGTAGCGTTGTGCGACAGATAAACACTGAAGCTTTCTTT	CSVVRQINTEAFF
TRBD1	TRBV28	TRBJ1-2	-	TGTGCCAGCAGTACTCCTCCACCGGGACAGGGGTATGGCTACACCTTC	CASSTPPPGQGYGYTF
-	TRBV20-1	TRBJ1-2	many	TGCAGTGCTTCATCCTGGGCCTCAGGCTATGGCTACACCTTC	CSASSWASGYGYTF
-	TRBV4-1	TRBJ2-7	-	TGCGCCAGCAGCCCCGAGGTAGCGTTGACCTACGAGCAGTACTTC	CASSPEVALTYEQYF
-	TRBV19	TRBJ1-5	-	TGTGCCAGTAGTATCGGACTCAGCAATCAGCCCCAGCATTTT	CASSIGLSNQPQHF
TRBD2	TRBV20-1	TRBJ2-1	-	TGCAGTGCTAGAGACAAACTAGCGGGGACCTACAATGAGCAGTTCTTC	CSARDKLAGTYNEQFF
TRBD2	TRBV7-2	TRBJ2-5	-	TGTGCCAGCGGAACTAGCGTCGTACAAGAGACCCAGTACTTC	CASGTSVVQETQYF
-	TRBV7-3	TRBJ2-3	-	TGTGCCAGCTCACCACCGGGGTCAGATACGCAGTATTTT	CASSPPGSDTQYF
TRBD1	TRBV6-2/TRBV6-3	TRBJ2-5	-	TGTGCCAGCAGTTACGGGACAGGGGGTTTGGAGATCCAGTACTTC	CASSYGTGGLEIQYF
-	TRBV20-1	TRBJ2-3	-	TGCAGTGCTAAAACCAGAGGGGGCACAGATACGCAGTATTTT	CSAKTRGGTDTQYF
-	TRBV29-1	TRBJ1-5	-	TGCAGCGTTGAACTACAGGGACGAGGTCAGCCCCAGCATTTT	CSVELQGRGQPQHF
-	TRBV2	TRBJ2-4	-	TGTGCCAGCAGCAAAAGCGGGGACAGGATAAGAGTGGCCAAAAACATTCAGTACTTC	CASSKSGDRIRVAKNIQYF
-	TRBV2	TRBJ2-1	-	TGTGCCAGCAGTGAAACCGACACCGGATCCTACAATGAGCAGTTCTTC	CASSETDTGSYNEQFF
TRBD2	TRBV9	TRBJ2-3	-	TGTGCCAGCAGCGTAGTCGGGACTAGCGGGAGAGATACGCAGTATTTT	CASSVVGTSGRDTQYF
TRBD2	TRBV12-3/TRBV12-4	TRBJ2-7	many	TGTGCCAGCAGTCCCGGAGCGGGAATCGTAGCCTACGAGCAGTACTTC	CASSPGAGIVAYEQYF
-	TRBV25-1	TRBJ2-1	-	TGTGCCAGCAGTGCCCCGGGGGCCTACAATGAGCAGTTCTTC	CASSAPGAYNEQFF
-	TRBV4-3	TRBJ2-4	-	TGCGCCAGCAGCCAATCGGTTCTAGCCAAAAACATTCAGTACTTC	CASSQSVLAKNIQYF
-	TRBV21-1	TRBJ2-5	-	TGTGCCAGCACCCACCCTCGACGGTTAGGATGGGAGACCCAGTACTTC	CASTHPRRLGWETQYF
-	TRBV7-2	TRBJ1-4	-	TGTGCCAGCAGCTGGGGATCCGGGGCAGGGGAAAAACTGTTTTTT	CASSWGSGAGEKLFF
-	TRBV24-1	TRBJ1-5	-	TGTGCCACCAGTGACGACAGCGGTCAGCCCCAGCATTTT	CATSDDSGQPQHF
-	TRBV7-9	TRBJ2-5	-	TGTGCCAGCAGCCCGGTCCCCGAGGAGGAGACCCAGTACTTC	CASSPVPEEETQYF
TRBD1	TRBV7-2	TRBJ2-1	-	TGTGCCAGCAGCTTAGAAGGGACAGGGGACAATGAGCAGTTCTTC	CASSLEGTGDNEQFF
TRBD2	TRBV7-3	TRBJ2-1	few	TGTGCCAGCAGCTTGCGACTAGCGGGGGCTTACAATGAGCAGTTCTTC	CASSLRLAGAYNEQFF
-	TRBV12-3/TRBV12-4	TRBJ2-7	-	TGTGCCAGCAGTTTAAATCTCCGGCAGGGTTACTCCTACGAGCAGTACTTC	CASSLNLRQGYSYEQYF
-	TRBV12-3/TRBV12-4	TRBJ2-4	-	TGTGCCAGCAACCTCGGGGTAGTCAAAAACATTCAGTACTTC	CASNLGVVKNIQYF
TRBD2	TRBV7-9	TRBJ2-3	-	TGTGCCAGCAGTCATTCTAATTCTAGCGGGGGACCAACTAGCACAGATACGCAGTATTTT	CASSHSNSSGGPTSTDTQYF
-	TRBV5-1	TRBJ2-2	-	TGCGCCAGCAGCTTGGGGACAGTGATGGCCGGGGAGCTGTTTTTT	CASSLGTVMAGELFF
-	TRBV28	TRBJ2-5	few	TGTGCCAGCAGTTTGAAGAGATCGTACCAAGAGACCCAGTACTTC	CASSLKRSYQETQYF
-	TRBV7-2	TRBJ2-1	many	TGTGCCAGCAGTCCCGGATCCTACAATGAGCAGTTCTTC	CASSPGSYNEQFF
-	TRBV7-2	TRBJ2-5	-	TGTGCCAGCAGCCCACTGGGGGTCGAGACCCAGTACTTC	CASSPLGVETQYF